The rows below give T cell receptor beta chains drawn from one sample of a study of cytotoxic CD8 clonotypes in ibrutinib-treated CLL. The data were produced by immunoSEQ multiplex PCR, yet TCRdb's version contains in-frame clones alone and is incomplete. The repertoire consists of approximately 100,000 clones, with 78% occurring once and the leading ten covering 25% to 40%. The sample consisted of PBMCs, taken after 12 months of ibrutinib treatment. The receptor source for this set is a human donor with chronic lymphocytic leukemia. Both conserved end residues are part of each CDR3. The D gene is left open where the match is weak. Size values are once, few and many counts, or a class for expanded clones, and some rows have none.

cdr3_aa: CASSSPAGTFTYEQYF
cdr3_nt: TGTGCCAGCAGTTCCCCTGCCGGGACGTTTACCTACGAGCAGTACTTC
v_call: TRBV28
j_call: TRBJ2-7
clone_size: .
d_call: .

cdr3_aa: CASNLRDRETQYF
cdr3_nt: TGTGCCAGCAACTTGAGGGACCGAGAGACCCAGTACTTC
v_call: TRBV5-8
j_call: TRBJ2-5
clone_size: .
d_call: .

cdr3_aa: CASTPGRTDTQYF
cdr3_nt: TGTGCCAGCACCCCCGGTCGGACAGATACGCAGTATTTT
v_call: TRBV7-8
j_call: TRBJ2-3
clone_size: .
d_call: .

cdr3_aa: CASSWGTGSTNEKLFF
cdr3_nt: TGCGCCAGCAGCTGGGGGACAGGGTCTACTAATGAAAAACTGTTTTTT
v_call: TRBV5-1
j_call: TRBJ1-4
clone_size: .
d_call: TRBD1

cdr3_aa: CASSFKGTGANVLTF
cdr3_nt: TGTGCCAGCAGCTTTAAAGGGACTGGGGCCAACGTCCTGACTTTC
v_call: TRBV11-3
j_call: TRBJ2-6
clone_size: .
d_call: .

cdr3_aa: CASSPDRGARQNSPLHF
cdr3_nt: TGTGCCAGCTCACCCGACAGGGGCGCTAGACAGAATTCACCCCTCCACTTT
v_call: TRBV18
j_call: TRBJ1-6
clone_size: many
d_call: TRBD1

cdr3_aa: CASTPAGGETQYF
cdr3_nt: TGCGCCAGCACTCCAGCGGGGGGGGAGACCCAGTACTTC
v_call: TRBV10-2
j_call: TRBJ2-5
clone_size: .
d_call: TRBD2

cdr3_aa: CASRDPIGTGRKGQFF
cdr3_nt: TGTGCCAGCCGAGACCCAATCGGGACAGGGAGGAAAGGGCAGTTCTTC
v_call: TRBV19
j_call: TRBJ2-1
clone_size: .
d_call: TRBD1

cdr3_aa: CASSSQQGLITEAFF
cdr3_nt: TGTGCCAGCAGCTCACAACAGGGTCTCATCACTGAAGCTTTCTTT
v_call: TRBV5-6
j_call: TRBJ1-1
clone_size: .
d_call: .

cdr3_aa: CASSLRGQGFYEQYF
cdr3_nt: TGTGCCAGCAGCTTACGGGGACAGGGATTCTACGAGCAGTACTTC
v_call: TRBV5-6
j_call: TRBJ2-7
clone_size: .
d_call: TRBD1

cdr3_aa: CASSLQGQGTETQYF
cdr3_nt: TGTGCCAGCAGCTTGCAAGGACAGGGGACCGAGACCCAGTACTTC
v_call: TRBV5-8
j_call: TRBJ2-5
clone_size: .
d_call: TRBD1

cdr3_aa: CASSLGNLGGSTDTQYF
cdr3_nt: TGCGCCAGCAGCTTGGGGAACCTTGGGGGGAGCACAGATACGCAGTATTTT
v_call: TRBV5-1
j_call: TRBJ2-3
clone_size: few
d_call: .

cdr3_aa: CASSEYGGTGAYEQYF
cdr3_nt: TGTGCCAGCAGTGAATACGGGGGGACAGGGGCCTACGAGCAGTACTTC
v_call: TRBV2
j_call: TRBJ2-7
clone_size: .
d_call: TRBD1

cdr3_aa: CSCPPWTGMNEQFF
cdr3_nt: TGTTCGTGCCCCCCCTGGACAGGGATGAATGAGCAGTTCTTC
v_call: TRBV6-5
j_call: TRBJ2-1
clone_size: .
d_call: TRBD1

cdr3_aa: CASSYSEWQEAFF
cdr3_nt: TGTGCCAGCAGTTACTCCGAATGGCAGGAAGCTTTCTTT
v_call: TRBV6-6
j_call: TRBJ1-1
clone_size: .
d_call: .

cdr3_aa: CASTGQGAPLHF
cdr3_nt: TGTGCCAGCACCGGACAGGGAGCACCCCTCCACTTT
v_call: TRBV6-1
j_call: TRBJ1-6
clone_size: few
d_call: TRBD1

cdr3_aa: CASSWGQGTYGYTF
cdr3_nt: TGTGCCAGCTCTTGGGGACAGGGAACCTATGGCTACACCTTC
v_call: TRBV28
j_call: TRBJ1-2
clone_size: .
d_call: TRBD1

cdr3_aa: CASRDRANTGELFF
cdr3_nt: TGTGCCAGCAGGGACAGGGCCAACACCGGGGAGCTGTTTTTT
v_call: TRBV27
j_call: TRBJ2-2
clone_size: .
d_call: TRBD1

cdr3_aa: CASSLEGVSYEQYF
cdr3_nt: TGTGCCAGCAGCTTAGAAGGCGTCAGCTACGAGCAGTACTTC
v_call: TRBV7-2
j_call: TRBJ2-7
clone_size: .
d_call: .

cdr3_aa: CSVAVSNQPQHF
cdr3_nt: TGCAGCGTTGCCGTATCGAATCAGCCCCAGCATTTT
v_call: TRBV29-1
j_call: TRBJ1-5
clone_size: .
d_call: .

cdr3_aa: CASSPQASYNEQFF
cdr3_nt: TGTGCCAGCTCACCTCAGGCCTCCTACAATGAGCAGTTCTTC
v_call: TRBV18
j_call: TRBJ2-1
clone_size: .
d_call: .

cdr3_aa: CSAKGLQGQKWDEQFF
cdr3_nt: TGCAGCGCCAAGGGGCTTCAGGGACAGAAGTGGGATGAGCAGTTCTTC
v_call: TRBV29-1
j_call: TRBJ2-1
clone_size: .
d_call: TRBD1

cdr3_aa: CASSAGTGTYEQYF
cdr3_nt: TGTGCCAGCAGTGCCGGGACAGGGACCTACGAGCAGTACTTC
v_call: TRBV28
j_call: TRBJ2-7
clone_size: once
d_call: TRBD1

cdr3_aa: CAISPTEANYNEQFF
cdr3_nt: TGTGCCATCAGTCCAACGGAAGCTAACTACAATGAGCAGTTCTTC
v_call: TRBV10-3
j_call: TRBJ2-1
clone_size: .
d_call: .

cdr3_aa: CASTEQGSSYEQYF
cdr3_nt: TGTGCCAGCACCGAACAGGGGAGCTCCTACGAGCAGTACTTC
v_call: TRBV6-1
j_call: TRBJ2-7
clone_size: .
d_call: TRBD1

cdr3_aa: CASSSDRAQPQHF
cdr3_nt: TGTGCCAGCAGCTCAGACAGGGCTCAGCCCCAGCATTTT
v_call: TRBV7-9
j_call: TRBJ1-5
clone_size: once
d_call: TRBD1

cdr3_aa: CASAMSSSYEQYF
cdr3_nt: TGTGCCAGCGCCATGTCCAGCTCCTACGAGCAGTACTTC
v_call: TRBV6-1
j_call: TRBJ2-7
clone_size: .
d_call: .

cdr3_aa: CASSLKGKNEQFF
cdr3_nt: TGCGCCAGCAGCTTGAAAGGGAAGAATGAGCAGTTCTTC
v_call: TRBV5-1
j_call: TRBJ2-1
clone_size: .
d_call: .

cdr3_aa: CASSLALEVSPLHF
cdr3_nt: TGCGCCAGCAGCTTGGCCCTGGAGGTTTCACCCCTCCACTTT
v_call: TRBV5-1
j_call: TRBJ1-6
clone_size: .
d_call: .

cdr3_aa: CATEGLAVYEQYF
cdr3_nt: TGTGCCACCGAGGGACTAGCGGTCTACGAGCAGTACTTC
v_call: TRBV6-1
j_call: TRBJ2-7
clone_size: .
d_call: TRBD2

cdr3_aa: CASSLQVNQPQHF
cdr3_nt: TGTGCCAGCAGCCTACAGGTTAATCAGCCCCAGCATTTT
v_call: TRBV7-8
j_call: TRBJ1-5
clone_size: .
d_call: .

cdr3_aa: CASSQDPERNYEQYF
cdr3_nt: TGCGCCAGCAGCCAAGATCCGGAACGGAACTACGAGCAGTACTTC
v_call: TRBV4-1
j_call: TRBJ2-7
clone_size: few
d_call: .

cdr3_aa: CASIYSTEAFF
cdr3_nt: TGTGCCAGCATTTATTCCACTGAAGCTTTCTTT
v_call: TRBV2
j_call: TRBJ1-1
clone_size: .
d_call: .

cdr3_aa: CASSAGTGNTIYF
cdr3_nt: TGCGCCAGCAGCGCAGGGACCGGAAACACCATATATTTT
v_call: TRBV4-1
j_call: TRBJ1-3
clone_size: .
d_call: .

cdr3_aa: CASSLVRGQPQHF
cdr3_nt: TGTGCCAGCAGCTTAGTCAGGGGTCAGCCCCAGCATTTT
v_call: TRBV7-2
j_call: TRBJ1-5
clone_size: many
d_call: .

cdr3_aa: CASSGQGDSPLHF
cdr3_nt: TGTGCCAGCAGTGGGCAGGGTGATTCACCCCTCCACTTT
v_call: TRBV14
j_call: TRBJ1-6
clone_size: .
d_call: .

cdr3_aa: CASSVGVRTRDTEAFF
cdr3_nt: TGTGCCAGCAGCGTAGGAGTCCGAACTCGCGACACTGAAGCTTTCTTT
v_call: TRBV9
j_call: TRBJ1-1
clone_size: .
d_call: .

cdr3_aa: CASRTNLGGAGETQYF
cdr3_nt: TGTGCCAGCAGAACCAATCTCGGGGGGGCCGGAGAGACCCAGTACTTC
v_call: TRBV6-6
j_call: TRBJ2-5
clone_size: .
d_call: TRBD2

cdr3_aa: CASSLVYAGQPQHF
cdr3_nt: TGTGCCAGCAGCTTAGTGTACGCGGGGCAGCCCCAGCATTTT
v_call: TRBV7-2
j_call: TRBJ1-5
clone_size: .
d_call: .

cdr3_aa: CASSLEASGGAGSTDTQYF
cdr3_nt: TGCGCCAGCAGCTTGGAGGCTAGCGGGGGGGCCGGGAGCACAGATACGCAGTATTTT
v_call: TRBV5-1
j_call: TRBJ2-3
clone_size: .
d_call: TRBD2

cdr3_aa: CASSRQGENIQYF
cdr3_nt: TGTGCCAGCTCCCGACAGGGGGAAAACATTCAGTACTTC
v_call: TRBV18
j_call: TRBJ2-4
clone_size: once
d_call: TRBD1

cdr3_aa: CASSLGWTSGGLSTDTQYF
cdr3_nt: TGTGCCAGCAGCTTAGGTTGGACTAGCGGGGGCCTCAGCACAGATACGCAGTATTTT
v_call: TRBV5-4
j_call: TRBJ2-3
clone_size: .
d_call: TRBD2

cdr3_aa: CASSMEGPNTEAFF
cdr3_nt: TGTGCCAGTAGTATGGAAGGGCCGAACACTGAAGCTTTCTTT
v_call: TRBV19
j_call: TRBJ1-1
clone_size: few
d_call: .

cdr3_aa: CASSWTVGSSYEQYF
cdr3_nt: TGTGCCAGCAGCTGGACCGTCGGGAGCTCCTACGAGCAGTACTTC
v_call: TRBV7-8
j_call: TRBJ2-7
clone_size: .
d_call: .

cdr3_aa: CASSLAGRSTGELFF
cdr3_nt: TGCGCCAGCAGCTTGGCAGGGCGATCCACCGGGGAGCTGTTTTTT
v_call: TRBV5-1
j_call: TRBJ2-2
clone_size: .
d_call: .

cdr3_aa: CASSDSKGTGEINEQFF
cdr3_nt: TGTGCCAGCAGTGACTCGAAAGGGACAGGGGAAATCAATGAGCAGTTCTTC
v_call: TRBV6-4
j_call: TRBJ2-1
clone_size: .
d_call: TRBD1

cdr3_aa: CASKSGGNEKLFF
cdr3_nt: TGTGCCAGTAAATCAGGGGGAAATGAAAAACTGTTTTTT
v_call: TRBV19
j_call: TRBJ1-4
clone_size: few
d_call: TRBD1

cdr3_aa: CASSPTGTDKETQYF
cdr3_nt: TGTGCTAGCAGCCCAACGGGGACCGATAAAGAGACCCAGTACTTC
v_call: TRBV7-7
j_call: TRBJ2-5
clone_size: .
d_call: .

cdr3_aa: CASSLDRGRYNEQFF
cdr3_nt: TGTGCCAGCAGCTTAGACAGGGGGCGCTACAATGAGCAGTTCTTC
v_call: TRBV7-2
j_call: TRBJ2-1
clone_size: .
d_call: TRBD1

cdr3_aa: CASSAAPGNYEQYF
cdr3_nt: TGTGCCAGCAGTGCCGCCCCTGGTAACTACGAGCAGTACTTC
v_call: TRBV6-5
j_call: TRBJ2-7
clone_size: .
d_call: .

cdr3_aa: CASSLNGANEKLFF
cdr3_nt: TGTGCCAGCAGCTTAAATGGGGCTAATGAAAAACTGTTTTTT
v_call: TRBV7-9
j_call: TRBJ1-4
clone_size: .
d_call: .

cdr3_aa: CASSARTGRDEQYF
cdr3_nt: TGTGCCAGCAGTGCAAGGACAGGGCGCGACGAGCAGTACTTC
v_call: TRBV6-5
j_call: TRBJ2-7
clone_size: .
d_call: TRBD1

cdr3_aa: CASSPGGNTEAFF
cdr3_nt: TGTGCCAGCTCACCAGGGGGTAACACTGAAGCTTTCTTT
v_call: TRBV18
j_call: TRBJ1-1
clone_size: few
d_call: .

cdr3_aa: CASSLIGQGASYEQYF
cdr3_nt: TGTGCCAGCAGCTTAATCGGACAGGGGGCCTCCTACGAGCAGTACTTC
v_call: TRBV7-9
j_call: TRBJ2-7
clone_size: .
d_call: TRBD1

cdr3_aa: CAWSTGQFGSYGYTF
cdr3_nt: TGTGCCTGGAGTACGGGACAATTCGGGTCCTATGGCTACACCTTC
v_call: TRBV30
j_call: TRBJ1-2
clone_size: .
d_call: .

cdr3_aa: CASSHHRGRTEAFF
cdr3_nt: TGCGCCAGCAGCCACCACAGGGGGCGAACTGAAGCTTTCTTT
v_call: TRBV4-3
j_call: TRBJ1-1
clone_size: .
d_call: TRBD1

cdr3_aa: CASRNSNQPQHF
cdr3_nt: TGTGCCAGCCGTAATAGCAATCAGCCCCAGCATTTT
v_call: TRBV6-5
j_call: TRBJ1-5
clone_size: .
d_call: .

cdr3_aa: CASSEMAEPLYGYTF
cdr3_nt: TGCGCCAGCAGTGAGATGGCGGAACCTCTATATGGCTACACCTTC
v_call: TRBV10-2
j_call: TRBJ1-2
clone_size: .
d_call: .

cdr3_aa: CASSVRAGWETQYF
cdr3_nt: TGTGCCAGCAGCGTAAGGGCAGGGTGGGAGACCCAGTACTTC
v_call: TRBV9
j_call: TRBJ2-5
clone_size: .
d_call: .

cdr3_aa: CASSSVYRTGGGYTF
cdr3_nt: TGTGCCAGCAGCTCCGTTTACAGGACAGGGGGTGGCTACACCTTC
v_call: TRBV7-8
j_call: TRBJ1-2
clone_size: .
d_call: TRBD1